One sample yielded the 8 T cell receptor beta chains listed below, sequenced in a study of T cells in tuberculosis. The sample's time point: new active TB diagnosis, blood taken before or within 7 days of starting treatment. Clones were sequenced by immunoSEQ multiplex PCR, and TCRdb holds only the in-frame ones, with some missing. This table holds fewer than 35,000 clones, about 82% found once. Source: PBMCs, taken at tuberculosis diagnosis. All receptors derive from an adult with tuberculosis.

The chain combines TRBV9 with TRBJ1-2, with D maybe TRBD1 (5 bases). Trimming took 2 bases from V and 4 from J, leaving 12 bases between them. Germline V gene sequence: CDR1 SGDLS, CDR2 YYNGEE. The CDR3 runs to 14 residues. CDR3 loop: CASSVGGTFYGYTF. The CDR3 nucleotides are TGTGCCAGCAGCGTGGGGGGGACCTTCTATGGCTACACCTTC. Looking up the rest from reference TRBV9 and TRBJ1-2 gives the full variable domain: DSGVTQTPKHLITATGQRVTLRCSPRSGDLSVYWYQQSLDQGLQFLIQYYNGEERAKGNILERFSAQQFPDLHSELNLSSLELGDSALYFCASSVGGTFYGYTFGSGTRLTVV.

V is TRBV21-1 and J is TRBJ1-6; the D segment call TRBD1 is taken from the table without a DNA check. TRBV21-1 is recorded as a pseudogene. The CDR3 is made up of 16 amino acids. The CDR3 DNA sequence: TGTGCCAGCAGCCCGAATTTAGGACAGGGGATTTCACCCCTCCACTTT. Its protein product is CASSPNLGQGISPLHF.

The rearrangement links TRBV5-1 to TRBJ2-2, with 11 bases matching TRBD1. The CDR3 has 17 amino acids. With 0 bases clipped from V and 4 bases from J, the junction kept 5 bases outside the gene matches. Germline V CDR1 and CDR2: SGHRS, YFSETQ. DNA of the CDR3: TGCGCCAGCAGCTTGGCCACCGGGACAGGGGGCACCGGGGAGCTGTTTTTT. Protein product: CASSLATGTGGTGELFF.

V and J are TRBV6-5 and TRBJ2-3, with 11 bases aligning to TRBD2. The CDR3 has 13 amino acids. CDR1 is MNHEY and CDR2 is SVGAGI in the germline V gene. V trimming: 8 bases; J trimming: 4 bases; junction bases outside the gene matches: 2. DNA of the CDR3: TGTGCCAGCTATAGCGGGGGGGCAGATACGCAGTATTTT. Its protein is CASYSGGADTQYF.

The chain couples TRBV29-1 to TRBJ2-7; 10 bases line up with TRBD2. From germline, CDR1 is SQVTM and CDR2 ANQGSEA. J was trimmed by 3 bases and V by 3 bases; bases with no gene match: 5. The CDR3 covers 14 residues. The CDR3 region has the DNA TGCAGCGTTGAGACTAGCGGGCTCGGCTACGAGCAGTACTTC. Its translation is CSVETSGLGYEQYF.

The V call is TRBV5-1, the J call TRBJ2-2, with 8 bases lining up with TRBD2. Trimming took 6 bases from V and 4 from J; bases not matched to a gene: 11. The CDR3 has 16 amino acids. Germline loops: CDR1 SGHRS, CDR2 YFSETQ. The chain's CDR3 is CASTWSSGRITGELFF. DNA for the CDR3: TGCGCCAGCACCTGGTCTAGCGGGCGAATCACCGGGGAGCTGTTTTTT.

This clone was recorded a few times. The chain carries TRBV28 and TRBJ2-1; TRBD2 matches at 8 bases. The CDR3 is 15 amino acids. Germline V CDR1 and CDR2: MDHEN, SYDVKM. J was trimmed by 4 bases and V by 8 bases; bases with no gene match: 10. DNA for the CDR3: TGTGCCAGCCACCAAACGGGGGGGATATACAATGAGCAGTTCTTC. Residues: CASHQTGGIYNEQFF.

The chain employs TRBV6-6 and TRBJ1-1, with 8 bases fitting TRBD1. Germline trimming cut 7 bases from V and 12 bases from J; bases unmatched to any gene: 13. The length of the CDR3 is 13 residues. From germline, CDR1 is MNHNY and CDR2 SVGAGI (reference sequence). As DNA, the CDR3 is TGTGCCAGCACCCTGGGGCAGGGGGCGATAACTTTCTTT. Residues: CASTLGQGAITFF.